This record looks at one T cell receptor (beta chain) sequence and its context. The conserved phenylalanine or tryptophan normally closing the CDR3 is absent here, so this likely arose from a read error. Using a constant-region primer together with ProtoScript II reverse transcriptase, TCR beta cDNA was made from approximately 0.55 ug of total RNA. Each TCR beta library was derived from three nested multiplex PCR rounds that employed slightly modified ARM-PCR. Forward primers for TRBV1-TRBV30 and a C-beta reverse primer served the first two PCR rounds, at around 9 cycles each. TCRdb reprocessed the multiplex PCR reads via MiXCR and lists one record per CDR3 protein. The data hold under 150,000 distinct CDR3 sequences, with about two thirds observed a single time. Co-extraction yielded RNA and DNA from about 20-30 mg of unsorted bulk tissue. The data are from a study of tumor-infiltrating lymphocytes in primary liver carcinoma.

The CDR3 loop spans 16 amino acids. V lost 2 bases and J 6 bases, leaving 14 bases between the germline ends. The rearrangement uses TRBV12-3 or TRBV12-4 and TRBJ2-6; no reliable D call. Sequencing was carried out using tumor-adjacent normal liver tissue. This sequence was found in a woman aged 55 to 70 with primary liver carcinoma and hepatitis B virus infection. The CDR3 DNA sequence: TGTGCCAGCAGTTTATACAAGGCCGTGAAGGCCAACGTCCTGACTTAC. It encodes CASSLYKAVKANVLTY.